The 22 T cell receptor beta chains listed next were all sequenced from one sample in a study of T cells in Graves' hyperthyroidism and ophthalmopathy (dated by TCRdb to between 2018 and 2021). Preparation of the library involved multiplex PCR. These reads were obtained on an Illumina HiSeq 2000. The TCR beta CDR3 regions were amplified from RNA transcripts. The TCR CDR3 was subjected to a first round of RT-PCR using the HTBI primer set and the Qiagen OneStep RT-PCR kit. In-frame beta chains were kept once TCRdb had trimmed the public reads at Q25 with fastp and called clones with MiXCR. Rows matching on CDR3 protein sequence are summarized as one entry with the most common DNA and genes. Recorded for this sample are hundreds of thousands of distinct CDR3 sequences; 15% to 20% of them occurred a single time. The ten largest account for approximately 48% of the sample. Sequencing used blood. Receptors were obtained from a middle-aged man with Graves' ophthalmopathy.

This clonotype has a count of ten or more. The chain joins TRBV3-1 to TRBJ1-6; D gene unclear. Germline CDR1 LGHDT, CDR2 YNNKEL (reference sequence). The germline V and J ends were trimmed by 4 bases and 7 bases, with 11 bases remaining between them. This CDR3 region has 14 residues. The CDR3 is CASSRTYSNSPLHF. CDR3 DNA: TGTGCCAGCAGCCGCACTTATTCGAATTCACCCCTCCACTTT.

This sequence joins TRBV18 and TRBJ1-1, with 10 positions matching TRBD1. V was pared by 6 bases and J by 6 bases, with 4 bases of the junction left unmatched. This CDR3 is 13 amino acids long. In germline, CDR1 is KGHSH, CDR2 LQKENI. The CDR3 region is CASSPGQGSEAFF. The DNA for the CDR3 is TGTGCCAGCTCCCCGGGACAGGGGTCTGAAGCTTTCTTT.

The CDR3 DNA is TGTGCCAGCAGCCAGGGCGGACAGGGGAGCCAGCCCCAGCATTTT. Residues: CASSQGGQGSQPQHF. J is TRBJ1-5 and V is TRBV6-2 or TRBV6-3; 9 bases align to TRBD1. CDR1 and CDR2 (germline): MNHEY, SVGEGT. The CDR3 is made up of 15 amino acids. V was pared by 6 bases and J by 7 bases, with 10 bases of the junction left unmatched.

This clonotype was counted ten times or more. The chain is built from TRBV11-2 and TRBJ2-1, with 8 bases matching TRBD2. Losses at the gene ends were 5 bases for V and 2 bases for J; bases not matched to a gene: 8. The germline V gene has CDR1 SGHAT and CDR2 FQNNGV. CDR3 length: 16 residues. CDR3 amino acids: CASSQDGTRAYNEQFF. The CDR3 DNA follows: TGTGCCAGCAGCCAAGATGGGACTAGGGCCTACAATGAGCAGTTCTTC. Supplemented by reference TRBV11-2 and TRBJ2-1, the full variable domain reads EAGVAQSPRYKIIEKRQSVAFWCNPISGHATLYWYQQILGQGPKLLIQFQNNGVVDDSQLPKDRFSAERLKGVDSTLKIQPAKLEDSAVYLCASSQDGTRAYNEQFFGPGTRLTVL.

This clonotype was observed a few times. The chain uses TRBV7-9 and TRBJ2-7; tentative D call: TRBD1 (5 bases). CDR3 size: 15 residues. The germline gives CDR1 SEHNR, CDR2 FQNEAQ (reference sequence). Between the trimmed V and J ends, which lost 1 base and 1 base, there was a span of 11 bases. In DNA, the CDR3 is TGTGCCAGCAGCTTAGGGACACTTACTTCCTACGAGCAGTACTTC. Translated: CASSLGTLTSYEQYF.

This clonotype has at least ten counts. The chain combines TRBV2 with TRBJ2-1; D not certain. V lost 7 bases and J 0 bases, leaving 16 bases between the germline ends. Per the germline V gene, CDR1 is SNHLY and CDR2 is FYNNEI. The CDR3 is 16 amino acids. The CDR3: CASTPPGSASYNEQFF. The CDR3 coding sequence is TGTGCCAGCACCCCCCCCGGGTCAGCCTCCTACAATGAGCAGTTCTTC.

The chain uses TRBV6-5 and TRBJ1-2; D possibly corresponds to TRBD1 (6 bases). This CDR3 region has 15 residues. Trimming took off 2 bases at V and 6 bases at J, with 16 bases between the two ends. From germline, CDR1 is MNHEY and CDR2 SVGAGI. CDR3 sequence: CASSYAKTGRDGYTF. The CDR3 nucleotides read TGTGCCAGCAGTTACGCTAAGACAGGTCGGGATGGCTACACCTTC.

V gene TRBV12-3 or TRBV12-4 combines with J gene TRBJ2-2; 10 bases agree with TRBD2. The CDR3 is 14 residues long. V trimming: 7 bases; J trimming: 8 bases; junction bases outside the gene matches: 7. CDR3 sequence: CASTQGTSVGELFF. In DNA form, the CDR3 reads TGTGCCAGCACCCAAGGGACTAGCGTAGGGGAGCTGTTTTTT.

This clonotype was counted between two and nine times. This chain links TRBV15 with TRBJ2-7; a weak D match, TRBD2 (5 bases). The ends were cut back, 0 bases at V and 2 bases at J, with 11 bases in the middle. This CDR3 is 15 amino acids long. Germline-derived CDR1 and CDR2 are LNHNV and YYDKDF (reference sequence). For the CDR3, the DNA is TGTGCCACCAGCAGAGAAGGCGGGCAGACCTACGAGCAGTACTTC. Encoded protein: CATSREGGQTYEQYF. Variable domain in full (rest from reference TRBV15 and TRBJ2-7): DAMVIQNPRYQVTQFGKPVTLSCSQTLNHNVMYWYQQKSSQAPKLLFHYYDKDFNNEADTPDNFQSRRPNTSFCFLDIRSPGLGDTAMYLCATSREGGQTYEQYFGPGTRLTVT.

The chain joins TRBV20-1 to TRBJ1-6; D remains unclear. CDR1 and CDR2 from the germline V gene are DFQATT and SNEGSKA (reference sequence). The CDR3 length is 16 residues. V gave up 3 bases and J gave up 7 bases, with 19 bases separating them. The CDR3 protein is CSARAIMSSLNSPLHF. The CDR3, as DNA: TGCAGTGCTAGGGCCATAATGAGTAGCCTCAATTCACCCCTCCACTTT.

This clonotype was picked up many times. The chain combines TRBV7-2 with TRBJ2-7; 11 bases are a match to TRBD2. V lost 5 bases, J lost 7 bases, and 13 bases stayed unmatched. Germline lookup yields CDR1 SGHTA and CDR2 FQGNSA. CDR3 length: 16 residues. The CDR3 is CASSLTLAGGPGEQYF. The CDR3 coding sequence is TGTGCCAGCAGCCTAACCTTAGCGGGAGGGCCGGGGGAGCAGTACTTC.

The chain links TRBV5-6 to TRBJ1-2; 7 positions agree with TRBD1. The trim removed 0 bases at V and 5 bases at J, leaving 7 bases unmatched. Germline V gives CDR1 SGHDT, CDR2 YYEEEE. The CDR3 length is 15 residues. CDR3 residues: CASSLVSRGGYGYTF. DNA for the CDR3: TGTGCCAGCAGCTTGGTCTCCAGGGGGGGTTATGGCTACACCTTC. The entire variable domain, with the rest obtained from reference TRBV5-6 and TRBJ1-2, is as follows: DAGVTQSPTHLIKTRGQQVTLRCSPKSGHDTVSWYQQALGQGPQFIFQYYEEEERQRGNFPDRFSGHQFPNYSSELNVNALLLGDSALYLCASSLVSRGGYGYTFGSGTRLTVV.

V is TRBV9 and J is TRBJ1-1; no definite D call. Trimming stripped 0 bases from V and 5 bases from J, with 8 bases between. CDR1 is SGDLS, CDR2 YYNGEE, per germline. The CDR3 has 13 residues. The CDR3 DNA follows: TGTGCCAGCAGCGTAGAACCGGGAACTGAAGCTTTCTTT. Its protein is CASSVEPGTEAFF.

This clonotype was counted many times. The V and J genes are TRBV28 and TRBJ2-7; weak D call: TRBD2 (6 bases). V lost 6 bases, J lost 2 bases, and 17 bases lay in between. This CDR3 contains 15 residues. CDR1 is MDHEN and CDR2 is SYDVKM in the germline V gene. The CDR3: CASRGAGLNPYEQYF. The CDR3 DNA is TGTGCCAGCAGGGGTGCGGGGCTTAACCCCTACGAGCAGTACTTC.

The rearrangement joins TRBV5-1 to TRBJ2-7, with 8 bases identical to TRBD1. The CDR3 has 17 residues. Germline CDR1 is SGHRS and CDR2 is YFSETQ. The V gene end was trimmed by 0 bases and the J gene end by 2 bases; junction bases not matched to a gene: 10. Here the CDR3 DNA reads TGCGCCAGCAGCTTGGCCTCTGTCGCAGGGGGCACCTACGAGCAGTACTTC. This translates into CASSLASVAGGTYEQYF.

This clonotype was seen repeatedly, ten times or more. The chain has TRBV28 and TRBJ2-1; D possibly matches TRBD1 or TRBD2 (5 bases each). CDR3 size: 13 residues. Trimming cost V 8 bases and J 7 bases, with 15 bases left between them. From germline, CDR1 is MDHEN and CDR2 SYDVKM. For the CDR3, the DNA is TGTGCCAGCCTCCTAGAAGAGGGGAATGAGCAGTTCTTC. It specifies CASLLEEGNEQFF.

Only a few counts were recorded for this clonotype. V gene TRBV4-1 combines with J gene TRBJ1-1; 10 bases align to TRBD1. In germline, CDR1 is MGHRA, CDR2 YSYEKL. CDR3 length: 17 amino acids. V shed 0 bases and J 6 bases; nucleotides not matched to a gene: 10. CDR3 amino acids: CASSQDRQGAQGPEAFF. In DNA, the CDR3 is TGCGCCAGCAGCCAAGATCGACAGGGGGCGCAGGGGCCTGAAGCTTTCTTT.

The genes are TRBV6-1 and TRBJ2-2; no clear D. The V gene's germline CDR1 is MNHNS and CDR2 SASEGT. Trimming took off 6 bases at V and 6 bases at J, with 11 bases between the two ends. The CDR3 has 13 amino acids. The CDR3 spells CASSRVGPGELFF. Written as DNA, the CDR3 is TGTGCCAGCAGCCGCGTCGGGCCCGGGGAGCTGTTTTTT.

This clonotype was counted between two and nine times. CDR3 in DNA: TGTGCCAGCAGCTGGGGAGTTATGAGCTCCTACAATGAGCAGTTCTTC. Amino acids: CASSWGVMSSYNEQFF. The chain couples TRBV5-4 to TRBJ2-1, with D possibly being TRBD2 (5 bases). The germline V gene has CDR1 SGHNT and CDR2 YYREEE (reference sequence). The CDR3 totals 16 residues. Between the trimmed V and J ends, which lost 3 bases and 0 bases, there was a span of 13 bases.

The rearrangement joins TRBV7-9 to TRBJ2-5, with D tentatively TRBD2 (6 bases). Germline-derived CDR1 and CDR2 are SEHNR and FQNEAQ (reference sequence). V shed 4 bases and J shed 2 bases, with 20 bases lying between them. This CDR3 comprises 17 residues. This CDR3 is CASSSFANSGKQETQYF. Here the CDR3 DNA reads TGTGCCAGCAGCTCCTTCGCCAATAGCGGAAAACAAGAGACCCAGTACTTC. Full variable domain (missing parts from reference TRBV7-9 and TRBJ2-5): DTGVSQNPRHKITKRGQNVTFRCDPISEHNRLYWYRQTLGQGPEFLTYFQNEAQLEKSRLLSDRFSAERPKGSFSTLEIQRTEQGDSAMYLCASSSFANSGKQETQYFGPGTRLLVL.

A few counts support this clonotype. V and J are TRBV7-2 and TRBJ2-7, with D perhaps TRBD2 (8 bases). The V and J ends lost 6 bases and 6 bases respectively, with 18 bases between them. The CDR3 has 14 amino acids. Germline V gene data show CDR1 as SGHTA and CDR2 as FQGNSA. The CDR3 here is CASRREGAIGEQYF. CDR3 in DNA: TGTGCCAGCAGACGGGAGGGGGCCATCGGCGAGCAGTACTTC.

This clonotype was detected ten times or more. The V and J genes are TRBV12-3 or TRBV12-4 and TRBJ1-2; 12 bases agree with TRBD1. V dropped 5 bases and J dropped 8; count of bases not matched to a gene: 9. The CDR3 runs to 15 residues. CDR3 nucleotides: TGTGCCAGCAGTCTGGGACAGGGGGCTGAGGTGGGCTACACCTTC. The encoded protein is CASSLGQGAEVGYTF.